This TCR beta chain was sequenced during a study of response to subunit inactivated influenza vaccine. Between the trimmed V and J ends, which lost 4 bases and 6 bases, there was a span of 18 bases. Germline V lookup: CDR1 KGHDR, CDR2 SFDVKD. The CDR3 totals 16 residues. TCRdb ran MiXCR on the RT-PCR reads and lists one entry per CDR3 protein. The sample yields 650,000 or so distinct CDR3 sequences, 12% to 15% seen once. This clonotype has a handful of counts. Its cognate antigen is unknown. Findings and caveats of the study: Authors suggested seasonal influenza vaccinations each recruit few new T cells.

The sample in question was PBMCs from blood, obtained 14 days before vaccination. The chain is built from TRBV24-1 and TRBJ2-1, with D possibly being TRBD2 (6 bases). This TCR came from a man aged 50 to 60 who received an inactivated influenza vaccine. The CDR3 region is CATSDSSRQGGNEQFF. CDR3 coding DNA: TGTGCCACCAGTGACTCATCTCGGCAGGGAGGCAATGAGCAGTTCTTC.